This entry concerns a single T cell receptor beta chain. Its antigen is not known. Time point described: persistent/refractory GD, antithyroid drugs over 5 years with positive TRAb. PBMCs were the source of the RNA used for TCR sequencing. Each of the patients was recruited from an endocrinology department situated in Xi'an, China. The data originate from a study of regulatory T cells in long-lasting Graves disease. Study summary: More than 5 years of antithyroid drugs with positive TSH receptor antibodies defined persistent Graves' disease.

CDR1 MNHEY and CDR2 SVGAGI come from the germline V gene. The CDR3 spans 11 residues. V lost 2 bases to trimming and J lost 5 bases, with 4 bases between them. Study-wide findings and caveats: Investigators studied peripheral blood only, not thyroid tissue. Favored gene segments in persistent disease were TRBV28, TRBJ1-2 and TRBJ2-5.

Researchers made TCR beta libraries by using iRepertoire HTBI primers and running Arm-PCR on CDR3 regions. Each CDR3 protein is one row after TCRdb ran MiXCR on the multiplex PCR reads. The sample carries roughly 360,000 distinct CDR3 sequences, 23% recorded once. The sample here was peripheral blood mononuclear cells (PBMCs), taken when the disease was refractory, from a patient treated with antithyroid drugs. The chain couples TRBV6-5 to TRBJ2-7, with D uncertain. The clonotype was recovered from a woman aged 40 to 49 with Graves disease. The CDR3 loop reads CASSYDDEQYF. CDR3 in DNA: TGTGCCAGCAGTTACGACGACGAGCAGTACTTC.